The 13 T cell receptor beta chains below were found in one sample sequenced in a study of blood T cells in healthy people across ages. Primed by a sample-barcoded 5' primer and a J-beta primer mix, a second PCR proceeded for about 6 to 11 cycles. MiXCR, applied by TCRdb to the 5' RACE reads, yields one record per CDR3 protein. The sample holds 700,000 or so distinct CDR3 sequences, 20% to 25% seen once. The sample was blood. The receptor source for this set is a man aged 65 to 79 in good health.

This clonotype has just a few counts. The chain employs TRBV6-6 and TRBJ1-3; a weak D match, TRBD1 (6 bases). V lost 5 bases, J lost 7 bases, and 12 bases lay in between. Per germline, CDR1 MNHNY and CDR2 SVGAGI (reference sequence). CDR3 length equals 13 residues. This chain's CDR3 is CASSMDSRNTIYF. Written as DNA, the CDR3 is TGTGCCAGCAGTATGGACAGTCGGAACACCATATATTTT.

The chain uses TRBV28 and TRBJ1-1; D is unclear. The V end was cut by 3 bases, the J end by 6 bases, with 8 bases between. Germline V lookup: CDR1 MDHEN, CDR2 SYDVKM. The CDR3 covers 12 residues. The CDR3 nucleotides read TGTGCCAGCAGTTTGGGGTGGGCTGAAGCTTTCTTT. Translated, it gives CASSLGWAEAFF. The complete variable domain, with remaining parts taken from reference TRBV28 and TRBJ1-1, reads DVKVTQSSRYLVKRTGEKVFLECVQDMDHENMFWYRQDPGLGLRLIYFSYDVKMKEKGDIPEGYSVSREKKERFSLILESASTNQTSMYLCASSLGWAEAFFGQGTRLTVV.

CDR3: CSATIAGGPGNEQFF. CDR3 sequence (DNA): TGCAGTGCTACTATAGCGGGGGGGCCCGGCAATGAGCAGTTCTTC. This chain joins TRBV20-1 and TRBJ2-1; 11 positions match TRBD2. Trimming removed 4 bases from V and 6 bases from J; junction bases left unmatched: 8. The CDR3 runs 15 residues. Germline V gives CDR1 DFQATT, CDR2 SNEGSKA (reference sequence).

J is TRBJ1-2 and V is TRBV20-1, with D hard to call. V gave up 3 bases and J gave up 6 bases, with 11 bases separating them. CDR3 size: 12 residues. CDR1 DFQATT and CDR2 SNEGSKA come from the germline V gene (reference sequence). The CDR3 region is CSASVTTNGYTF. CDR3 DNA sequence: TGCAGTGCTAGTGTGACAACAAATGGCTACACCTTC.

J is TRBJ2-1 and V is TRBV20-1, with 14 bases lining up with TRBD2. The germline V gene encodes CDR1 DFQATT and CDR2 SNEGSKA (reference sequence). The CDR3 has 16 amino acids. The CDR3 DNA is TGCAGCCCCTGGGGGACTAGCGGGGGCTCCTACAATGAGCAGTTCTTC. Its protein product is CSPWGTSGGSYNEQFF.

The chain is built from TRBV28 and TRBJ2-7; D gene uncertain. The germline V gene encodes CDR1 MDHEN and CDR2 SYDVKM. V dropped 6 bases and J dropped 3 bases, with 9 bases sitting between them. There are 12 residues in the CDR3. This CDR3 is CASRRALYEQYF. The CDR3 coding sequence is TGTGCCAGCAGACGGGCCCTCTACGAGCAGTACTTC.

In the case of this clonotype: Germline is not matched at one junction end, which may reflect a read error. The V and J genes are TRBV20-1 and TRBJ2-3, with no clear D. The CDR3 has 12 residues. Germline CDR1 DFQATT, CDR2 SNEGSKA (reference sequence). CDR3 DNA sequence: TGCAGTGCTGGAGAGAGCATAGATACGCAGTATTTT. This translates into CSAGESIDTQYF.

This clonotype was seen a handful of times. This rearrangement joins TRBV12-3 or TRBV12-4 to TRBJ1-2, with 9 nucleotides matching TRBD1. J lost 7 bases, V lost 5 bases, and 8 bases had no gene match. This CDR3 comprises 14 residues. Here the CDR3 reads CASSTLRTGAGYTF. CDR3 DNA sequence: TGTGCCAGCAGTACCCTTAGGACAGGGGCTGGCTACACCTTC.

This chain joins TRBV7-2 and TRBJ1-2; D gene unclear. CDR3 length: 15 amino acids. Germline V lookup: CDR1 SGHTA, CDR2 FQGNSA. V was trimmed by 2 bases and J by 5 bases, leaving 15 bases between them. Here the CDR3 DNA reads TGTGCCAGCAGCTTAATCGAGGTAGCAGTTTATGGCTACACCTTC. It encodes CASSLIEVAVYGYTF.

This clonotype was recorded a few times. The rearrangement uses TRBV20-1 and TRBJ1-3; the D is unclear. Germline assignment: CDR1 DFQATT and CDR2 SNEGSKA (reference sequence). The CDR3 totals 12 residues. Trimming removed 5 bases at V and 8 bases at J, with 13 bases between. The CDR3 reads CSALTRQDTIYF. DNA for the CDR3: TGCAGTGCTCTGACTAGGCAGGACACCATATATTTT.

This clonotype was detected only a few times. J is TRBJ2-1 and V is TRBV2; D may correspond to TRBD1 or TRBD2 (5 bases each). The CDR3 consists of 13 residues. Germline CDR1 reads SNHLY; CDR2 reads FYNNEI. Trimming pared 6 bases from V and 4 bases from J, leaving 10 bases between. The CDR3 loop reads CASRGDGYNEQFF. As DNA, the CDR3 is TGTGCCAGCAGGGGGGACGGTTACAATGAGCAGTTCTTC.

About this clonotype: A junction end diverges from the germline sequence, so it may reflect a read error. The V gene is TRBV19, the J gene TRBJ2-1; the D gene is possibly TRBD2 (6 bases). Judging by the DNA end, TRBJ2-7 fits better; the J call may be wrong. The CDR3 has 14 amino acids. Germline CDR1 and CDR2: LNHDA and SQIVND (reference sequence). DNA for the CDR3: TGTGCCAGTAGTTTCTCCCGGGACTCCTGCGAGCAGTACTTC. Translated, it gives CASSFSRDSCEQYF.

This clonotype has a handful of counts. V gene TRBV12-3 or TRBV12-4 combines with J gene TRBJ2-1, with 10 bases that match TRBD1. The CDR3 totals 15 residues. The V gene end was trimmed by 5 bases and the J gene end by 2 bases; junction bases not matched to a gene: 3. CDR3 residues: CASSPGQGTYNEQFF. In nucleotides, the CDR3 is TGTGCCAGCAGTCCGGGACAGGGGACCTACAATGAGCAGTTCTTC.